The 30 T cell receptor beta chains below all came from one sample that was sequenced in a study of blood T cell repertoires in COVID-19. Profiled with immunoSEQ multiplex PCR; TCRdb holds only in-frame clones, not every one. The sample lists fewer than 350,000 clones; around 88% were seen once. The sequenced sample was peripheral blood. Receptors were obtained from a man between 35 and 55 years old with acute or convalescent COVID-19.

The V gene is TRBV15, the J gene TRBJ1-6; D is ambiguous. V was pared by 3 bases and J by 6 bases, with 9 bases between. Germline CDR1 reads LNHNV; CDR2 reads YYDKDF (reference sequence). This CDR3 region has 14 residues. CDR3 protein: CATSRRGVNSPLHF. The CDR3 DNA reads TGTGCCACCAGCAGGCGGGGTGTTAATTCACCCCTCCACTTT. Full variable domain (rest looked up from reference TRBV15 and TRBJ1-6): DAMVIQNPRYQVTQFGKPVTLSCSQTLNHNVMYWYQQKSSQAPKLLFHYYDKDFNNEADTPDNFQSRRPNTSFCFLDIRSPGLGDTAMYLCATSRRGVNSPLHFGNGTRLTVT.

V gene TRBV29-1 combines with J gene TRBJ1-2; 8 bases fit TRBD1. The CDR3 has 11 residues. Trimming at V came to 5 bases and at J to 8 bases, leaving 4 bases not matched to a gene. Germline CDR1 and CDR2: SQVTM and ANQGSEA. The CDR3 DNA reads as TGCAGCGTTTGGACAGGGTCCGGCTACACCTTC. Translating gives CSVWTGSGYTF. Using reference TRBV29-1 and TRBJ1-2 for the parts outside the CDR3, the full variable domain is SAVISQKPSRDICQRGTSLTIQCQVDSQVTMMFWYRQQPGQSLTLIATANQGSEATYESGFVIDKFPISRPNLTFSTLTVSNMSPEDSSIYLCSVWTGSGYTFGSGTRLTVV.

The rearrangement links TRBV4-1 to TRBJ2-2; 13 positions agree with TRBD2. The CDR3 is 17 residues long. Per germline, CDR1 MGHRA and CDR2 YSYEKL. J was trimmed by 4 bases and V by 1 base; bases with no gene match: 3. The CDR3 sequence: CASSQGGLAGRTGELFF. DNA of the CDR3: TGCGCCAGCAGCCAAGGGGGACTAGCGGGACGCACCGGGGAGCTGTTTTTT.

The chain carries TRBV6-6 and TRBJ1-2; 11 bases are shared with TRBD1. Germline values: CDR1 MNHNY, CDR2 SVGAGI (reference sequence). The V and J ends lost 5 bases and 6 bases, in that order; junction bases with no gene match: 5. CDR3 length: 14 residues. The CDR3 is CASSRTGGWDGYTF. The CDR3 DNA follows: TGTGCCAGCAGTCGGACAGGGGGCTGGGATGGCTACACCTTC.

CDR3 sequence: CASSPAGMNTEAFF. For the CDR3, the DNA is TGTGCCAGCTCACCAGCAGGTATGAACACTGAAGCTTTCTTT. This chain connects TRBV18 to TRBJ1-1; D is undetermined. CDR3 length: 14 residues. Trimming cost V 2 bases and J 0 bases, with 7 bases left between them. Per the germline V gene, CDR1 is KGHSH and CDR2 is LQKENI.

The V gene is TRBV18, the J gene TRBJ1-1; TRBD1 might be the D (5 bases). Germline CDR1 and CDR2: KGHSH and LQKENI. Trimming left V 6 bases short and J 3 bases short, with 17 bases between. The CDR3 is 15 amino acids. Here the CDR3 DNA reads TGTGCCAGCTCCCAGGGTACCGTCGTGGACACTGAAGCTTTCTTT. This translates into CASSQGTVVDTEAFF.

This clone has a single count. The V gene is TRBV5-1, the J gene TRBJ1-2, with D unresolved. Trimming removed 0 bases at V and 5 bases at J, with 8 bases between. The CDR3 spans 13 residues. Germline V gives CDR1 SGHRS, CDR2 YFSETQ. The CDR3 loop is CASSLERRYGYTF. The CDR3 DNA reads TGCGCCAGCAGCTTGGAAAGGCGGTATGGCTACACCTTC.

The J gene is TRBJ1-4, the V gene TRBV10-1; D gene unclear. Germline V gives CDR1 WNHNN, CDR2 SYGVQD (reference sequence). Trimming pared 4 bases from V and 3 bases from J, leaving 6 bases between. The CDR3 runs to 13 residues. CDR3 DNA sequence: TGCGCCAGCAGTGGGGGAGCTAATGAAAAACTGTTTTTT. Encoded protein: CASSGGANEKLFF.

The chain combines TRBV5-1 with TRBJ1-1, with 10 bases aligning to TRBD1. The V and J ends lost 0 bases and 4 bases, in that order; junction bases with no gene match: 3. The CDR3 loop spans 15 amino acids. Per germline, CDR1 SGHRS and CDR2 YFSETQ. CDR3 region: CASSLARTGGTEAFF. The CDR3 DNA follows: TGCGCCAGCAGCTTGGCTCGGACAGGGGGCACTGAAGCTTTCTTT.

The rearrangement joins TRBV5-5 to TRBJ1-5; D is unresolved. Trimming took 0 bases from V and 4 from J, leaving 5 bases between them. This CDR3 contains 13 residues. CDR1 and CDR2 from the germline V gene are SGHKS and YYEKEE (reference sequence). The CDR3 loop reads CASSLAVNQPQHF. The CDR3 nucleotides are TGTGCCAGCAGCTTGGCGGTAAATCAGCCCCAGCATTTT.

The J gene is TRBJ1-5, the V gene TRBV2; D ambiguous. The germline V gene encodes CDR1 SNHLY and CDR2 FYNNEI. This CDR3 contains 17 residues. Trimming removed 5 bases at V and 0 bases at J, with 17 bases between. The CDR3 spells CASSREGRGYSNQPQHF. The DNA of the CDR3 is TGTGCCAGCAGTCGAGAAGGCCGCGGGTATAGCAATCAGCCCCAGCATTTT.

The chain is built from TRBV7-3 and TRBJ2-5, with D tentatively TRBD2 (5 bases). The CDR3 has 14 amino acids. Germline CDR1 SGHTA, CDR2 FQGTGA. Trimming pared 1 base from V and 4 bases from J, leaving 10 bases between. CDR3 nucleotide sequence: TGTGCCAGCAGCTTAAGTGGCGGGTTAGAGACCCAGTACTTC. Translated: CASSLSGGLETQYF.

This chain joins TRBV6-5 and TRBJ1-5; 7 bases map to TRBD1. The junction had 7 bases not matched to a gene; V was cut back by 8 bases and J by 3 bases. Germline loops: CDR1 MNHEY, CDR2 SVGAGI. The CDR3 extends over 14 amino acids. CDR3 in DNA: TGTGCCAGCCGGACGGGACAGTACAATCAGCCCCAGCATTTT. As protein: CASRTGQYNQPQHF.

The genes are TRBV20-1 and TRBJ1-5, with D unresolved. V shed 3 bases and J shed 6 bases, with 12 bases lying between them. There are 13 residues in the CDR3. Germline-derived CDR1 and CDR2 are DFQATT and SNEGSKA (reference sequence). CDR3 protein: CSASAGVGQPQHF. The CDR3 DNA reads as TGCAGTGCTAGTGCCGGGGTGGGTCAGCCCCAGCATTTT.

The rearrangement joins TRBV9 to TRBJ2-7; the D gene is possibly TRBD1 (6 bases). Germline V CDR1 and CDR2: SGDLS, YYNGEE. Trimming pared 3 bases from V and 0 bases from J, leaving 10 bases between. The CDR3 loop spans 14 amino acids. The DNA for the CDR3 is TGTGCCAGCAGCGACAGGGCTTACTCCTACGAGCAGTACTTC. Translating gives CASSDRAYSYEQYF.

Details on this clone: The identical CDR3 is also encoded by other nucleotide sequences in the sample. V gene TRBV11-2 combines with J gene TRBJ1-6, with 8 bases that match TRBD1. Per the germline V gene, CDR1 is SGHAT and CDR2 is FQNNGV. The CDR3 sequence is 15 residues long. V gave up 3 bases and J gave up 5 bases; unmatched junction bases: 3. The CDR3 sequence is CASSLGTGDNSPLHF. Written as DNA, the CDR3 is TGTGCCAGCAGCTTGGGGACAGGCGATAATTCACCCCTCCACTTT.

This sequence joins TRBV11-2 and TRBJ1-6, with 7 bases that match TRBD1. CDR3 length: 14 residues. Germline V gene data show CDR1 as SGHAT and CDR2 as FQNNGV. With V trimmed by 2 bases and J by 8 bases, 3 bases remained unmatched. The CDR3: CASSLTRGDSPLHF. Written as DNA, the CDR3 is TGTGCCAGCAGCTTAACCAGGGGGGATTCACCCCTCCACTTT. Combining the CDR3 with reference TRBV11-2 and TRBJ1-6 gives the whole variable domain EAGVAQSPRYKIIEKRQSVAFWCNPISGHATLYWYQQILGQGPKLLIQFQNNGVVDDSQLPKDRFSAERLKGVDSTLKIQPAKLEDSAVYLCASSLTRGDSPLHFGNGTRLTVT.

The J gene is TRBJ2-7, the V gene TRBV27; 9 bases align to TRBD1. The CDR3 runs to 13 residues. After removal of 8 bases from V and 2 bases from J, the junction contained 4 bases not matched to a gene. Germline CDR1 and CDR2: MNHEY and SMNVEV (reference sequence). The CDR3 DNA is TGTGCCAGCTCCGGGACAGGGCCCTACGAGCAGTACTTC. This codes for CASSGTGPYEQYF.

This sequence joins TRBV5-5 and TRBJ2-7; D is perhaps TRBD1 (5 bases). V lost 4 bases, J lost 2 bases, and 13 bases lay in between. This CDR3 comprises 14 residues. CDR1 is SGHKS and CDR2 is YYEKEE in the germline V gene (reference sequence). CDR3 coding DNA: TGTGCCAGCAGCCCCCCAGGGTTCCCCTACGAGCAGTACTTC. Its translation: CASSPPGFPYEQYF.

This chain uses TRBV7-2 with TRBJ1-1; unclear D gene. V lost 0 bases and J 10 bases, leaving 15 bases between the germline ends. This CDR3 contains 14 residues. The germline V gene has CDR1 SGHTA and CDR2 FQGNSA. The CDR3 nucleotides read TGTGCCAGCAGCTTAGCGCGCACGGGAACGGGAGCTTTCTTT. Translation gives CASSLARTGTGAFF.

Points on this clone: Sequence at one end of the junction differs from germline and may be a read error. The rearrangement links TRBV6-1 to TRBJ2-7; 9 bases fit TRBD1. This CDR3 has 15 amino acids. The germline V gene encodes CDR1 MNHNS and CDR2 SASEGT. In DNA, the CDR3 is TGTGCCAGCACTGAACCGGGACAGGGATCCTACGAGCAGTACTTC. Protein product: CASTEPGQGSYEQYF.

The V gene is TRBV3-1 (or the pseudogene TRBV3-2), the J gene TRBJ1-2; D is unclear. Germline V lookup: CDR1 LGHDT, CDR2 YNNKEL (reference sequence). V shed 0 bases and J shed 0 bases, with 5 bases lying between them. This CDR3 region has 14 residues. CDR3 residues: CASSQDTPNYGYTF. The CDR3 nucleotides read TGTGCCAGCAGCCAAGACACTCCTAACTATGGCTACACCTTC.

The rearrangement uses TRBV6-1 and TRBJ2-3; 10 nucleotides match TRBD2. This CDR3 is 16 amino acids long. J gave up 5 bases and V 1 base, and 6 bases lay outside the gene matches. CDR1 MNHNS and CDR2 SASEGT come from the germline V gene. CDR3 loop: CASSEVLAGGKDTQYF. DNA of the CDR3: TGTGCCAGCAGTGAAGTATTAGCGGGGGGTAAAGATACGCAGTATTTT.

The V call is TRBV12-5, the J call TRBJ2-7, with TRBD1 matching over 7 bases. The CDR3 extends over 15 amino acids. V shed 3 bases and J 4 bases; nucleotides not matched to a gene: 9. Germline CDR1 is LGHNT and CDR2 is FRNRAP. The CDR3 reads CASGFNGQVKYEQYF. The DNA of the CDR3 is TGTGCTAGTGGTTTTAATGGACAGGTAAAATACGAGCAGTACTTC.

V gene TRBV3-1 (or the pseudogene TRBV3-2) combines with J gene TRBJ2-3; D is uncertain. This CDR3 region has 12 residues. V was shortened by 5 bases and J by 3 bases, with 6 bases between the two germline ends. Germline V gives CDR1 LGHDT, CDR2 YNNKEL (reference sequence). The CDR3 sequence: CASSVSTDTQYF. Written as DNA, the CDR3 is TGTGCCAGCAGCGTATCGACAGATACGCAGTATTTT.

The chain couples TRBV5-1 to TRBJ1-5, with 8 bases identical to TRBD1. CDR1 is SGHRS, CDR2 YFSETQ, per germline. V trimming: 2 bases; J trimming: 6 bases; junction bases outside the gene matches: 4. CDR3 length: 14 residues. This CDR3 is CASSLGQGSQPQHF. CDR3 coding DNA: TGCGCCAGCAGCTTAGGACAGGGATCTCAGCCCCAGCATTTT.

The rearrangement links TRBV19 to TRBJ2-1, with D possibly being TRBD1 (6 bases). The CDR3 is made up of 16 amino acids. V lost 3 bases, J lost 6 bases, and 18 bases lay in between. CDR1 LNHDA and CDR2 SQIVND come from the germline V gene (reference sequence). The CDR3 nucleotides read TGTGCCAGTAGTATCAGGGCACAGGGCGCCGGCAATGAGCAGTTCTTC. Translating gives CASSIRAQGAGNEQFF.

V is TRBV30 and J is TRBJ1-1; D uncertain. V was trimmed by 0 bases and J by 3 bases, leaving 14 bases between them. The CDR3 totals 15 residues. Germline V gene sequence: CDR1 GTSNPN, CDR2 SVGIG (reference sequence). CDR3 protein: CAWSVRIGGDTEAFF. CDR3 nucleotide sequence: TGTGCCTGGAGTGTAAGGATAGGCGGCGACACTGAAGCTTTCTTT. The complete variable domain, with remaining parts taken from reference TRBV30 and TRBJ1-1, reads SQTIHQWPATLVQPVGSPLSLECTVEGTSNPNLYWYRQAAGRGLQLLFYSVGIGQISSEVPQNLSASRPQDRQFILSSKKLLLSDSGFYLCAWSVRIGGDTEAFFGQGTRLTVV.

The chain uses TRBV4-1 and TRBJ1-4; 8 bases are shared with TRBD1. The CDR3 is 16 amino acids. The V gene's germline CDR1 is MGHRA and CDR2 YSYEKL. J gave up 6 bases and V 1 base, and 7 bases lay outside the gene matches. The CDR3 DNA follows: TGCGCCAGCAGCCAAGGACGGACAGGGAGTGATGAAAAACTGTTTTTT. Protein product: CASSQGRTGSDEKLFF.

This sequence joins TRBV5-5 and TRBJ2-7; D remains ambiguous. The CDR3 contains 15 residues. V was trimmed by 4 bases and J by 2 bases, leaving 16 bases between them. Looked up from germline, CDR1 is SGHKS and CDR2 is YYEKEE (reference sequence). The CDR3 region is CASSPYLQPPYEQYF. Written as DNA, the CDR3 is TGTGCCAGCAGCCCCTACCTGCAACCCCCCTACGAGCAGTACTTC.